This T cell receptor (beta chain) originates from a study of beta chain features in type 1 diabetes. Notes on the study in general: Reduced insertions and increased deletions marked VDJ junctions in type 1 diabetes patients.

Germline CDR1 is MGHRA and CDR2 is YSYEKL. CDR3 length: 16 amino acids. After removal of 1 base from V and 9 bases from J, the junction contained 13 bases not matched to a gene. Notes on this clone: Its cognate antigen is unknown.

The purity of all sorted populations exceeded 95%. The sequenced template was cDNA made from the entire isolated RNA. Clones were read by immunoSEQ multiplex PCR, and TCRdb kept only the in-frame ones, dropping some. The table has about 260,000 clones, 55% to 70% seen once. The sequence was collected from a man between 25 and 39 years old in good health. V is TRBV4-1 and J is TRBJ2-3; 7 nucleotides line up with TRBD1. Input material: naive CD4+ T cells from blood. CDR3 region: CASSQGQGDIRGTQYF. The CDR3 DNA reads TGCGCCAGCAGCCAAGGACAGGGCGACATTCGAGGAACGCAGTATTTT.